This T cell receptor (beta chain) was found in a study of T cells in Graves' hyperthyroidism and ophthalmopathy. Study information: Peripheral blood was drawn at first diagnosis, prior to all treatment. Whole-study findings and limits: A model using 13 V-J features told ophthalmopathy apart from stable hyperthyroidism.

Amplification yielded TCR beta CDR3 regions, with RNA transcripts as the source. HTBI primers were the set used in a first-round RT-PCR of the TCR CDR3. TCRdb reanalysed the multiplex PCR reads using MiXCR and keeps one entry per CDR3 protein. The table shows 300,000 or so distinct CDR3 sequences, with around 20% occurring only once. After removal of 6 bases from V and 4 bases from J, the junction contained 8 bases not matched to a gene. This CDR3 comprises 15 residues. The germline gives CDR1 MNHEY, CDR2 SMNVEV (reference sequence). This clonotype was recorded many times. Its antigen is currently unknown.

This receptor was identified in a woman in her 50s with Graves' hyperthyroidism. V is TRBV27 and J is TRBJ2-1, with TRBD2 matching over 8 bases. Sequencing was done on a sample of blood. The CDR3 protein is CASSDRLALYNEQFF. CDR3 in DNA: TGTGCCAGCAGCGATCGACTAGCGCTATACAATGAGCAGTTCTTC.